This record concerns one T cell receptor (beta chain) sequence. The protocol was immunoSEQ multiplex PCR, while the TCRdb copy is restricted to in-frame clones and leaves out a portion. Of 70,000 to 100,000 clones in the sample, 70% to 90% are singletons; the top ten hold more than 3%. The CDR3 spans 13 residues. Germline V gene lookup returns CDR1 GTSNPN and CDR2 SVGIG (reference sequence). The V gene lost 3 bases and the J gene lost 1 base, with 9 bases spanning the gap. This record comes from a study of T cell responses to AZD1222 COVID-19 vaccine. Sequencing used peripheral blood, obtained 28 days after the second AZD1222 dose. This TCR was recovered from an adult who received the AZD1222 COVID-19 vaccine. The chain couples TRBV30 to TRBJ1-1; D may be TRBD1 (5 bases). CDR3 residues: CAWSTGANTEAFF. For the CDR3, the DNA is TGTGCCTGGAGCACAGGCGCGAACACTGAAGCTTTCTTT.